The T cell receptor (beta chain) under discussion was sequenced for a study of identical twins (dated by TCRdb to 2015 to 2016). Turning to the overall study: TCR alpha and beta repertoires from monozygotic twins, unrelated adults of various ages and cord blood were deep-sequenced to test whether fetal clonotypes persist. Replicate twin experiments were performed at different times using different library preparation protocols to rule out contamination. The paper's findings and limits, for the study overall: Zero-insertion analyses could be partly confounded by invariant T cells such as MAIT and iNKT, though diverse VJ usage argued against such confounding for most clonotypes. Because the same donors could not be followed over many years, the conclusions relied on cross-sectional statistical analysis. Abundant cord blood beta clonotypes had fewer insertions, young adult naive repertoires showed a similar but weaker trend, and memory repertoires showed no such trend. In beta out-of-frame sequences, excess twin sharing was weaker, because having fewer shared sequences lowered the signal-to-noise ratio. Recombination models systematically underestimated out-of-frame TCR alpha sharing in monozygotic twins but agreed with sharing between unrelated individuals. Compared with coincidental sharing between unrelated individuals, out-of-frame TCR alpha sequences shared between twins had an excess of sequences with low generation probability.

Every donor in the study was a healthy Caucasian. The researchers also sequenced three unrelated adults who were not twins: a male aged 18 to 29, a male aged 50 to 60, and a female aged 50 to 60. Miltenyi CD45RO+ enrichment and human naive T-cell isolation kits were used to isolate memory (CD45RO+) and naive T cells from PBMC. In this sample, this clonotype turned up many times. Which antigen it targets is not known. Qualities for individual bases were not recorded, and no much larger clone is one base off. According to the germline V gene, CDR1 reads SGHVS and CDR2 reads FQNEAQ. After removal of 5 bases from V and 1 base from J, the junction retains 8 bases not matched to a gene. From cysteine to phenylalanine, the CDR3 is 16 amino acids long. Just CDR3 DNA is preserved here, 48 bases in frame from base 1. The method was 5' RACE. For sequencing, an Illumina HiSeq 2000 was employed. Template switching introduced a universal primer binding site; the final cDNA contained a unique molecular identifier, enabling accurate counting of TCR cDNA molecules. Specific primers in the conserved constant-segment region were used to synthesize first-strand cDNA for the TCR alpha and beta chains. Each cDNA library was double barcoded, with a SMART-Mk sample barcode plus Illumina barcodes, to control for contamination. Two successive PCR steps introduced TruSeq adapter sequences along with Illumina sample barcodes. The TCR alpha and beta cDNA libraries were sequenced on the Illumina HiSeq platform using custom primers. On the study's bioinformatics: Unique molecular identifiers were extracted from raw reads with MiGEC, and CDR3 positions were determined with MiXCR. Recombination models were inferred per individual with the repgenHMM and IGoR tools using an EM algorithm. Shared clonotypes were analyzed with the tcR package in R, and sharing was normalized by the product of cloneset sizes. To study raw recombination without the effects of thymic and clonal selection, out-of-frame nonproductive sequences were analyzed. TCRdb trimmed the raw reads at Q25, called clones with MiXCR and kept productive beta chains. Merged by CDR3 protein, the rows form single entries marked with the most common genes and DNA. What appears here as the V and J calls and clone size reflects TCRdb's work, not the paper's. The table for this sample lists about 700,000 distinct CDR3 sequences; around 6% of them were counted only once. The ten largest clones take up about 1.8% of the sample.

The sequence came from a man in his late teens or twenties in good health. The rearranged segments are TRBV7-8 and TRBJ2-3; 8 bases in the middle match TRBD2. Material: naive T cells sorted from blood. Per the publication, the cell subset or site label means: cells isolated with a human naive T-cell isolation kit. CDR3 reads: CASSEGLATGTDTQYF. In nucleotide form, the sequence is TGTGCCAGCAGCGAAGGACTAGCTACGGGCACAGATACGCAGTATTTT. The full variable domain, with segments outside the CDR3 supplied by the reference TRBV7-8 and TRBJ2-3 proteins, appears as GAGVSQSPRYKVAKRGQDVALRCDPISGHVSLFWYQQALGQGPEFLTYFQNEAQLDKSGLPSDRFFAERPEGSVSTLKIQRTQQEDSAVYLCASSEGLATGTDTQYFGPGTRLTVL.